Described below is a single T cell receptor beta chain sequence and its context. Its antigen specificity is not known. It has no much larger one-base neighbor in the sample; base qualities were not kept. The immunoSEQ Assay, a bias-controlled multiplex PCR, was used to amplify TCRbeta CDR3 regions from genomic DNA. Concerning the study's data processing: The number of nucleated cells in each sample was estimated from the amplification of reference gene primers within the assay. Sequence reads were collapsed and filtered to measure the absolute abundance of every unique TCRbeta CDR3 rearrangement. For each sample, productive Simpson clonality was calculated as the square root of Simpson's diversity index across productive rearrangements. TCRdb's version of the immuneACCESS table is confined to in-frame rearrangements and falls short of the full clone set. An unresolved V gene accounts for under half of the shortfall where checked; the remainder is of unknown origin. V and J calls and clone size are as listed in that table; D and trimming were resolved from the DNA. The sample table records 200,000 to 250,000 clones; 70% to 90% of these occur just once. The top ten clones comprise less than 14% of the sample.

Participants in the prospective study were aged roughly 18 to 89 years, lived in some 24 United States geographic areas, and enrolled through a virtual design. In the prospective study, cohorts were assigned on the basis of participant-reported clinical history obtained from a screening survey and a study questionnaire. Recovered participants in ImmuneRACE Cohort 3 were defined by two consecutive negative NP/OP PCR tests, clearance by a healthcare professional, or resolution of symptoms. Mobile phlebotomists in the prospective study collected whole blood, serum and a nasopharyngeal or oropharyngeal swab from every participant. Participants in the prospective study had the option to provide additional blood draws and questionnaires over a 2-month period. Prospective study blood samples were shipped either frozen or at room temperature before DNA extraction. This specimen comes from a study of blood T cell repertoires in COVID-19 (dated by TCRdb to about 2020). Regarding the research as a whole: The collaborator samples originated in the United States, Italy and Spain and spanned the acute and convalescent phases of COVID-19. The prospective study material was composed of cDNA or gDNA derived from T cells, B-cell-depleted T cells, or PBMCs. Subjects who had been exposed to COVID-19, were actively infected with it, or had recovered from it provided the deeply sampled blood TCRbeta repertoires that made up the dataset. A freely available public database, intended as a resource for researchers studying the immune response to SARS-CoV-2, is where the repertoires were released. Samples came from the ongoing ImmuneRACE study (first 160 participants) plus 1,254 subjects from 6 global collaborators. Sample metadata almost always included a de-identified subject ID, COVID-19 status, age in years and sex. Where available, HLA class I and class II types were obtained from metadata supplied by the sample provider rather than from assay-based typing.

Overall study outcomes, separate from this receptor: The quantity of clinical and demographic metadata differed by source and by participant and was supplied without curation.

According to the germline V gene (reference sequence), CDR1 reads SEHNR and CDR2 reads FQNEAQ. At the junction V is shortened by 6 bases and J by 1 base; bases outside the gene matches: 12. From cysteine to phenylalanine, the CDR3 is 19 amino acids long. The entry retains the CDR3 DNA only, 57 bases that are in frame from base 1. The receptor's source is a man aged 25-40 years who had recovered from COVID-19. The source material was PBMCs or T cells enriched from blood (not recorded which). The sequence joins TRBV7-9 to TRBJ2-2; 12 bases in between match TRBD2. The nucleotide sequence reads TGTGCCAGCAGACCCCGACTAGCGGGAGCACGTCGGAACACCGGGGAGCTGTTTTTT. It encodes CASRPRLAGARRNTGELFF.